This T cell receptor beta chain was found in a study of CD8 T cells in cerebrospinal fluid in Alzheimer's disease (dated by TCRdb to between 2020 and 2021). Concerning the study at large: CSF T cell clonal expansion was assessed with two single-cell approaches: plate-based nested PCR sequencing and droplet-based sequencing. Whether clonally expanded T cells were present in cerebrospinal fluid from healthy elderly individuals and from patients with neurodegenerative disease was tested. A total of 20 to 30 samples were covered by the CSF gene-expression analysis, in which Parkinson's disease patients were included. The droplet-based CSF comparison of patients and controls included about 9 healthy controls (10,876 cells) and about 9 patients with MCI or Alzheimer's disease (just over 10,000 cells). The paper's findings and limits, for the study overall: A higher percentage of TCRs was made up by the largest CSF clone in patients with MCI or Alzheimer's disease than in controls. Only samples with detectable clones (roughly eleven healthy, 5 MCI, 5 AD, 6 PD) were included in the overall clonality comparison. The EBV-specific clones were neither the most highly expanded clones nor enriched among patients. In pooled data, a highly expanded clone (at least 3% of TCRs) was found in 1 of 10 healthy subjects versus 4 of 6 Alzheimer's patients. The authors cautioned that detecting EBV-specific TCRs in CSF does not establish a causal link between EBV and Alzheimer's disease.

Libraries were prepared through 10x single-cell sequencing. 10X Genomics single-cell V(D)J and 5' gene-expression libraries were used to profile CSF cells. An Illumina NextSeq550 was used to sequence the CSF single-cell TCR libraries. As for the authors' bioinformatics: After V(D)J reads were mapped to the vdj-GRCh38 alts ensemble 2.0.0 reference, the Cell Ranger vdj pipeline was used to analyse the reads. Clonotypes were defined as cell barcodes sharing the same set of productive CDR3 nucleotide sequences. To link clonality with transcriptional profiles, clonotype information was incorporated into Seurat v3.0 gene-expression metadata. Any CSF cell with more than 1,800 genes, more than 7,500 UMIs or more than 10% mitochondrial reads was excluded. To find TCRs with known antigen specificity, CDR3-beta sequences were matched against VDJdb. The network analysis of clone sharing was performed with the R package qgraph and was limited to TCRs that had complete alpha and beta chains. TCRdb reprocessed the reads, so every CDR3 protein sequence counts as one entry and DNA is not shown. V and J calls and clone size were set by TCRdb, not the authors. In this sample's table one finds over a thousand distinct CDR3 sequences. Around 8% of the sample is in the top ten clones.

The CDR3, from cysteine to phenylalanine, totals 13 residues. No coding sequence is recorded. CDR1 MDHEN and CDR2 SYDVKM were looked up in the germline V gene. All participants were free of acute infectious disease and in good physical condition. For droplet-based sequencing, live CSF cells were sorted using a live/dead marker. To pellet immune cells, CSF obtained by lumbar puncture was centrifuged at 300g. Each CSF sample was examined for red blood cells, and any sample with blood contamination was excluded. CSF cells were cryopreserved in freezing medium, frozen overnight at -80 °C, and then stored in liquid nitrogen. CSF samples were stored for less than seven months before analysis. No count is logged; frequency rates this clonotype as medium-sized (0.01 to 0.1%). Its antigen target is currently unknown.

Sequencing was carried out using cerebrospinal fluid. Here the chain combines TRBV28 and TRBJ1-2. The clonotype was recovered from a human donor in good health. The CDR3 loop reads CASSLSRSYGYTF.